This T cell receptor (beta chain) was identified in a study of T cell repertoires in cytomegalovirus infection. Overall study: A matching HLA type, together with CMV infection, was signaled by public TCR beta signatures. Findings and caveats of the study: The cumulative frequency of public TCR beta families distinguished individuals who carried CMV together with the relevant HLA.

As regards this clonotype: Its antigen remains unidentified.

From the reads, TCRdb called clonotypes with MiXCR, one entry per CDR3 protein. The sample has around 800,000 distinct CDR3 sequences; around a third are singletons. V was pared by 10 bases and J by 8 bases, with 14 bases between. Looked up from germline, CDR1 is MDHEN and CDR2 is SYDVKM. CDR3 length equals 11 residues. V and J are TRBV28 and TRBJ1-2; the D is unclear. The TCR originated in a human donor in good health (CMV status not recorded). Some clones in this sample may be carry-over from other donors' samples. Sequenced material: cultured CD8+ T cells from PBMCs, taken from culture after CMV antigen stimulation. The CDR3 loop reads CAIIKENGYTF. The CDR3 DNA is TGTGCCATCATAAAGGAAAACGGCTACACCTTC.